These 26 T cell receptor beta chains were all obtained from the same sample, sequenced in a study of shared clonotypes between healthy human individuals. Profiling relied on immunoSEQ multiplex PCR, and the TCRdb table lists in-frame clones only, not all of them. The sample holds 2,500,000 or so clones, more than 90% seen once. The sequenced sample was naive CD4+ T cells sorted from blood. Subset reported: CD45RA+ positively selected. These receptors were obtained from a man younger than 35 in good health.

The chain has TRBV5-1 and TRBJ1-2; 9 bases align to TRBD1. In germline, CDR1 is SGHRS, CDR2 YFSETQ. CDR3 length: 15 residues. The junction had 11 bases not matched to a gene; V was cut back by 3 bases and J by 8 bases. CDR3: CASSSGTGKYVGYTF. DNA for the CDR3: TGCGCCAGCAGCTCGGGGACAGGGAAGTACGTAGGCTACACCTTC.

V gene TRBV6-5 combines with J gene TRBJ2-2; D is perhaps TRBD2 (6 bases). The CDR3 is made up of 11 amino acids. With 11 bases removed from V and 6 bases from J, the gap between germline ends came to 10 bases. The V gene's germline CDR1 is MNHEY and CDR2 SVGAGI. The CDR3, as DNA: TGTGCCTCGGGCGGGGCCGGGGAGCTGTTTTTT. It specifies CASGGAGELFF.

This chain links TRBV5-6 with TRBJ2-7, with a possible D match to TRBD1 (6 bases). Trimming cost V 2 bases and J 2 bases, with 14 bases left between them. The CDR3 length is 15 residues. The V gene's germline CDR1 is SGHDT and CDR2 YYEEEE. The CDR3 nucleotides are TGTGCCAGCAGCTTCGGTACAGGGTTGACCTACGAGCAGTACTTC. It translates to CASSFGTGLTYEQYF.

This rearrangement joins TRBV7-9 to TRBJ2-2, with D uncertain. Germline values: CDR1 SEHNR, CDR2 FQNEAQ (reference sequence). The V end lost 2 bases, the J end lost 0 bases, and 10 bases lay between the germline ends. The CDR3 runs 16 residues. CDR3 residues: CASSLSTPSNTGELFF. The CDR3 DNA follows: TGTGCCAGCAGCTTATCGACACCCTCGAACACCGGGGAGCTGTTTTTT.

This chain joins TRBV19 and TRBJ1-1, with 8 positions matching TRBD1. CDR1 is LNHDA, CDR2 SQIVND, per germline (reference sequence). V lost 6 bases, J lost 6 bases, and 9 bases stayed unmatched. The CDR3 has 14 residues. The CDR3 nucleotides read TGTGCCAGTAGACGGACAGGGCTAAGTTCTGAAGCTTTCTTT. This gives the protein CASRRTGLSSEAFF.

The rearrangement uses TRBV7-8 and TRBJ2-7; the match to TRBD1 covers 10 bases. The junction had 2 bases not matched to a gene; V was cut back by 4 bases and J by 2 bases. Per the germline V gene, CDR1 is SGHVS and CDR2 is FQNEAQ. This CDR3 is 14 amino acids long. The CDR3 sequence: CASSSTGGPYEQYF. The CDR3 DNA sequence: TGTGCCAGCAGCTCGACAGGGGGCCCCTACGAGCAGTACTTC.

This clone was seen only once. The CDR3: CASSLSDRAGANVLTF. The DNA of the CDR3 is TGTGCCAGCAGCCTTAGTGACAGGGCTGGGGCCAACGTCCTGACTTTC. V and J are TRBV5-4 and TRBJ2-6; 7 positions match TRBD1. Germline lookup yields CDR1 SGHNT and CDR2 YYREEE (reference sequence). V lost 4 bases and J lost 2; bases outside the gene matches: 6. CDR3 length: 16 amino acids.

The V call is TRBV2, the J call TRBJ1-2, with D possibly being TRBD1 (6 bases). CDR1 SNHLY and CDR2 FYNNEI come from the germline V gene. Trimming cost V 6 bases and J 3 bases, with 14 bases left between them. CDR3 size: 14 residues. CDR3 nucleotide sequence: TGTGCCAGCAGGGGACAAGTGATGGACTATGGCTACACCTTC. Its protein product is CASRGQVMDYGYTF. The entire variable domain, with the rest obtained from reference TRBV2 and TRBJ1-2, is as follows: EPEVTQTPSHQVTQMGQEVILRCVPISNHLYFYWYRQILGQKVEFLVSFYNNEISEKSEIFDDQFSVERPDGSNFTLKIRSTKLEDSAMYFCASRGQVMDYGYTFGSGTRLTVV.

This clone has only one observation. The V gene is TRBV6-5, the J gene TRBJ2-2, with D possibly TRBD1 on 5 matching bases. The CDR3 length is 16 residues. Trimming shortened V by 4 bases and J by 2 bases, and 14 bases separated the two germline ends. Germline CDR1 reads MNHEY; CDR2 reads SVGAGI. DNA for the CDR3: TGTGCCAGCAGTTTCAGGGAAATTGGCAACACCGGGGAGCTGTTTTTT. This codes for CASSFREIGNTGELFF.

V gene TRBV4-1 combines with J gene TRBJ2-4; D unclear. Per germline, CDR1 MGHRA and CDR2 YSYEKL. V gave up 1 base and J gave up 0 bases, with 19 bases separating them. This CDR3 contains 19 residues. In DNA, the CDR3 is TGCGCCAGCAGCCAAGGAATTTGGACCTCGGCGGTAGCCAAAAACATTCAGTACTTC. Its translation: CASSQGIWTSAVAKNIQYF.

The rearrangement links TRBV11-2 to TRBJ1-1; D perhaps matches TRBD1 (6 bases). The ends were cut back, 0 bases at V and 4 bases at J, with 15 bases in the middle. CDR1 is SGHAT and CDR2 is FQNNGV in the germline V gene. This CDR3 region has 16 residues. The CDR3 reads CASSLEGRRGSTEAFF. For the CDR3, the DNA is TGTGCCAGCAGCTTAGAGGGCCGCAGGGGATCCACTGAAGCTTTCTTT.

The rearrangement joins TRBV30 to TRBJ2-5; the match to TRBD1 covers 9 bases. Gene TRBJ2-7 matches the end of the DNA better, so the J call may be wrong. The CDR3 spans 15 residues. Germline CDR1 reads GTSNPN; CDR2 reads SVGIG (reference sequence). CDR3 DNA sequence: TGTGCCTGGAGAGAACCCGGGACAGGGACCTACGAGCAGTACTTC. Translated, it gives CAWREPGTGTYEQYF.

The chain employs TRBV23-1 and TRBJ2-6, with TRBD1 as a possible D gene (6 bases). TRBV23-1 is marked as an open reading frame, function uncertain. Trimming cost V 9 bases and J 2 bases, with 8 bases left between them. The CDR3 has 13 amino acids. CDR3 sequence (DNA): TGCGCCAGGACAGGTACTGGGGCCAACGTCCTGACTTTC. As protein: CARTGTGANVLTF.

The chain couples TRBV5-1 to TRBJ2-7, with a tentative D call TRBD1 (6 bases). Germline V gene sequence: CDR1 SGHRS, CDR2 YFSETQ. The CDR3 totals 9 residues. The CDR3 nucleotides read TGCGCCAGCAGCCAGGGGCCGGGAGTC. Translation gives CASSQGPGV.

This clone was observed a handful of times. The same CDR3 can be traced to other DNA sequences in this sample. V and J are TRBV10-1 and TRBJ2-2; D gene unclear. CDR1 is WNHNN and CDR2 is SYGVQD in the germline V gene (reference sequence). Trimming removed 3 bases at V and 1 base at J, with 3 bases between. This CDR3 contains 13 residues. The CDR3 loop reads CASSDGNTGELFF. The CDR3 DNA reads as TGCGCCAGCAGTGATGGGAACACCGGGGAGCTGTTTTTT.

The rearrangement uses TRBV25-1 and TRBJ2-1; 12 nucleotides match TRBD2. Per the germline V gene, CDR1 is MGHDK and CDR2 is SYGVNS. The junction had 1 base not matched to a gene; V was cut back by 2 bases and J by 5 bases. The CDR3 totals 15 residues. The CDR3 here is CASSETSGRHNEQFF. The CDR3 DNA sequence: TGTGCCAGCAGTGAAACTAGCGGGAGGCACAATGAGCAGTTCTTC.

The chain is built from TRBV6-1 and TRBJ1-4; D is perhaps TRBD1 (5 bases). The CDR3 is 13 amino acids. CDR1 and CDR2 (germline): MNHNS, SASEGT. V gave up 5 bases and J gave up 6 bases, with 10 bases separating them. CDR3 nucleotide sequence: TGTGCCAGCAGTCACGGGACGGATGAAAAACTGTTTTTT. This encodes CASSHGTDEKLFF.

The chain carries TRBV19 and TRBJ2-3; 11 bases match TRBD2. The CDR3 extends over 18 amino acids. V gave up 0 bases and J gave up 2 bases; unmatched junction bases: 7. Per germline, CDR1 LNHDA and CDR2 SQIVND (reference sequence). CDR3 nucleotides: TGTGCCAGTAGTATAGAAGGTAGCGGGAGGGGACACACAGATACGCAGTATTTT. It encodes CASSIEGSGRGHTDTQYF.

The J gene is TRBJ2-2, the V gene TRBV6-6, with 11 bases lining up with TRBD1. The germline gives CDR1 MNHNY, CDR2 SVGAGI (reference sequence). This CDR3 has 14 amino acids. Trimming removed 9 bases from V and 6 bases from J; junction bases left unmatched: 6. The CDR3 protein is CASLRTGGAGELFF. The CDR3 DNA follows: TGTGCCAGTTTAAGGACAGGGGGCGCCGGGGAGCTGTTTTTT.

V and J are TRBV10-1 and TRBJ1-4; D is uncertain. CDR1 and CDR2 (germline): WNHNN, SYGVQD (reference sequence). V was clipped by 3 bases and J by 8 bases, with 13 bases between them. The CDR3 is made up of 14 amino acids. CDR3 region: CASSDRQKGEKLFF. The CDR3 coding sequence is TGCGCCAGCAGTGATCGGCAAAAAGGAGAAAAACTGTTTTTT.

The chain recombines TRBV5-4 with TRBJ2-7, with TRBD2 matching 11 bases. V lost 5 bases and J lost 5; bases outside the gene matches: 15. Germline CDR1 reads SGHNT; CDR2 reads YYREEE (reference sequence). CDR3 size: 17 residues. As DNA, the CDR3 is TGTGCCAGCAGTCCCCCGATAGCGGGAGGGCCTACCAACGAGCAGTACTTC. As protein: CASSPPIAGGPTNEQYF.

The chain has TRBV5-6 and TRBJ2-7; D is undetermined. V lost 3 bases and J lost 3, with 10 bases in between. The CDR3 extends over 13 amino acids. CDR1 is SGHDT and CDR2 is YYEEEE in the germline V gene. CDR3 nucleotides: TGTGCCAGCAGCTCCCGTCTGGTCTACGAGCAGTACTTC. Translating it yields CASSSRLVYEQYF.

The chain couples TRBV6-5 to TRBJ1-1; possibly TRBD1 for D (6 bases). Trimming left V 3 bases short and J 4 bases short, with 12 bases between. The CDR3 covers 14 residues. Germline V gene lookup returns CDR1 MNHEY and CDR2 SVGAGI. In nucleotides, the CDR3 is TGTGCCAGCAGTTATACCAGGGGAGGCACTGAAGCTTTCTTT. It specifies CASSYTRGGTEAFF.

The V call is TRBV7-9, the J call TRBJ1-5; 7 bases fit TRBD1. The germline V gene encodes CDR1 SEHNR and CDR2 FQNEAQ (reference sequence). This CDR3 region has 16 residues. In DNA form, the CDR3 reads TGTGCGGGGACAGACCTTGATGTGTATAGCAATCAGCCCCAGCATTTT. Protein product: CAGTDLDVYSNQPQHF.

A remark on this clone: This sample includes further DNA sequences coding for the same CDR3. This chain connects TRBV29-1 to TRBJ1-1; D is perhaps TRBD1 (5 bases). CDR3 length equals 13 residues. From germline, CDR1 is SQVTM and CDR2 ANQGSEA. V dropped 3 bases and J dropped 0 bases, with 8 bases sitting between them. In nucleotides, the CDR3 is TGCAGCGTTGAGGGACGGCTGAACACTGAAGCTTTCTTT. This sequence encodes CSVEGRLNTEAFF.

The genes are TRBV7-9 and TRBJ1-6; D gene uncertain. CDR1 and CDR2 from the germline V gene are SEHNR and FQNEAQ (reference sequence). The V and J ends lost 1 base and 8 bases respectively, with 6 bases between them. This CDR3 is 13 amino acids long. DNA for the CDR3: TGTGCCAGCAGCTTAGGGTTGGATTCACCCCTCCACTTT. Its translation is CASSLGLDSPLHF.